What follows are 14 T cell receptor beta chains derived from one specimen sequenced in a study of T cells in Graves' hyperthyroidism and ophthalmopathy. RNA transcripts yielded amplified TCR beta CDR3 regions. The HTBI primer set served for first-round RT-PCR of the TCR CDR3. A single record per CDR3 protein comes from TCRdb applying MiXCR to the multiplex PCR reads. This sample has some 500,000 distinct CDR3 sequences, with around a quarter found just once. The sample was blood. The receptor source for this set is a woman aged 25 to 39 with Graves' ophthalmopathy.

This clonotype is a singleton in its sample. The rearrangement uses TRBV11-2 and TRBJ2-5, with a possible D match to TRBD1 (5 bases). This CDR3 spans 15 amino acids. Deletions cut 0 bases from V and 0 bases from J, with 8 bases between. CDR1 is SGHAT, CDR2 FQNNGV, per germline. In nucleotides, the CDR3 is TGTGCCAGCAGCTTAGATTGGGGCTACCAAGAGACCCAGTACTTC. It yields the protein CASSLDWGYQETQYF.

This clonotype has a count of ten or more. The chain has TRBV28 and TRBJ1-5; D gene ambiguous. Germline CDR1 is MDHEN and CDR2 is SYDVKM. CDR3 length: 13 residues. The V end was cut by 8 bases, the J end by 6 bases, with 14 bases between. CDR3 region: CASLYGRGQPQHF. The CDR3 DNA follows: TGTGCCAGCCTTTACGGTCGGGGTCAGCCCCAGCATTTT.

This clonotype was recorded at least ten times. The gene calls are TRBV11-2 and TRBJ2-2; D unresolved. V lost 6 bases to trimming and J lost 6 bases, with 8 bases between them. Germline lookup yields CDR1 SGHAT and CDR2 FQNNGV. The CDR3 runs to 12 residues. CDR3 in amino acids: CASSRPAGELFF. CDR3 nucleotides: TGTGCCAGCAGTCGTCCGGCCGGGGAGCTGTTTTTT.

This clonotype has a count of ten or more. The gene calls are TRBV2 and TRBJ1-2; maybe TRBD1 (5 bases). Per germline, CDR1 SNHLY and CDR2 FYNNEI. With 0 bases removed from V and 7 bases from J, the gap between germline ends came to 12 bases. The length of the CDR3 is 14 residues. The CDR3 nucleotides read TGTGCCAGCAGTGAAGCGCTTAAGGGGATTGGCTACACCTTC. Its translation: CASSEALKGIGYTF.

With respect to this clonotype: The junction differs from germline at one of its ends, possibly a read error. The chain combines TRBV20-1 with TRBJ2-7, with 11 bases identical to TRBD2. Germline CDR1 and CDR2: DFQATT and SNEGSKA (reference sequence). CDR3 length equals 15 residues. CDR3 region: CSATLNPAGTSGHHF. CDR3 sequence (DNA): TGCAGTGCTACACTCAACCCCGCCGGGACTAGCGGCCACCACTTC.

The table lists this clonotype with many counts. The rearrangement uses TRBV11-3 and TRBJ1-3, with TRBD1 identical over 9 bases. The germline V gene has CDR1 SGHNT and CDR2 YENEEA. This CDR3 is built from 17 residues. Trimming cost V 1 base and J 3 bases; bases outside gene matches: 7. CDR3 nucleotide sequence: TGTGCCAGCAGCTTAGTGACGGGACAGGGTAGTGGAAACACCATATATTTT. Translating gives CASSLVTGQGSGNTIYF.

In this sample, this clonotype turned up many times. CDR3 nucleotide sequence: TGCGCCAGCAGCCACACGGGGGCGAACGGGGAGCTGTTTTTT. Its protein is CASSHTGANGELFF. This chain links TRBV4-3 with TRBJ2-2; the D call may be TRBD1 or TRBD2 (6 bases each). The germline gives CDR1 LGHNA, CDR2 YSLEER. The CDR3 runs to 14 residues. V dropped 3 bases and J dropped 7 bases, with 12 bases sitting between them.

This clonotype was counted many times. The chain uses TRBV24-1 and TRBJ1-1; D gene unclear. The CDR3 extends over 15 amino acids. Trimming pared 2 bases from V and 1 base from J, leaving 10 bases between. Germline lookup yields CDR1 KGHDR and CDR2 SFDVKD. The CDR3 here is CATSDSLGGNTEAFF. The DNA for the CDR3 is TGTGCCACCAGTGATTCCCTTGGCGGGAACACTGAAGCTTTCTTT.

V gene TRBV28 combines with J gene TRBJ1-1, with 7 bases matching TRBD1. The CDR3 has 13 amino acids. Germline CDR1 reads MDHEN; CDR2 reads SYDVKM. V dropped 8 bases and J dropped 2; count of bases not matched to a gene: 5. CDR3 in amino acids: CASYGTANTEAFF. DNA of the CDR3: TGTGCCAGCTACGGGACAGCAAACACTGAAGCTTTCTTT.

This clonotype has a handful of counts. The CDR3, as DNA: TGTGCCAGCAGTTCAAACCCCGGGGGGAGAACACCTTCTGACGAGCAGTACTTC. Its protein product is CASSSNPGGRTPSDEQYF. This rearrangement joins TRBV6-2 or TRBV6-3 to TRBJ2-7, with TRBD2 matching over 7 bases. Per germline, CDR1 MNHEY and CDR2 SVGEGT. V dropped 4 bases and J dropped 5; count of bases not matched to a gene: 20. This CDR3 region has 18 residues.

Details on this clonotype: Relative to the germline gene, one junction end is altered; a read error may explain this. The CDR3 coding sequence is TGTGCCATCAGTGACCGGGGGCCGAGTAACCTTGAAGCTTTCTTT. Translated, it gives CAISDRGPSNLEAFF. This chain joins TRBV12-3 or TRBV12-4 and TRBJ1-1; perhaps TRBD1 as D (6 bases). The CDR3 sequence is 15 residues long.

This clonotype was recorded at least ten times. This chain joins TRBV20-1 and TRBJ2-7; the D gene is possibly TRBD1 (5 bases). V was pared by 6 bases and J by 2 bases, with 17 bases between. Germline V gene sequence: CDR1 DFQATT, CDR2 SNEGSKA (reference sequence). The CDR3 consists of 14 residues. As DNA, the CDR3 is TGCAGTGCCAACCAGGTCGACAGAGCCTACGAGCAGTACTTC. Its translation: CSANQVDRAYEQYF.

There are a few counts of this clonotype. V gene TRBV27 combines with J gene TRBJ2-6; D uncertain. The CDR3 runs 13 residues. V was clipped by 6 bases and J by 5 bases, with 8 bases between them. The germline CDR1 and CDR2 sequences are MNHEY and SMNVEV (reference sequence). The chain's CDR3 is CASRSYRANVLTF. CDR3 nucleotides: TGTGCCAGCAGATCTTATAGGGCCAACGTCCTGACTTTC.

This clonotype was picked up many times. The chain carries TRBV7-3 and TRBJ2-5; possibly TRBD2 for D (5 bases). V lost 5 bases to trimming and J lost 5 bases, with 15 bases between them. This CDR3 spans 14 amino acids. Per germline, CDR1 SGHTA and CDR2 FQGTGA. CDR3 bases: TGTGCCAGCAGCCAAGGACTTCCTGGGGAGACCCAGTACTTC. This codes for CASSQGLPGETQYF. Full variable domain (remainder filled in from reference TRBV7-3 and TRBJ2-5): GAGVSQTPSNKVTEKGKYVELRCDPISGHTALYWYRQSLGQGPEFLIYFQGTGAADDSGLPNDRFFAVRPEGSVSTLKIQRTERGDSAVYLCASSQGLPGETQYFGPGTRLLVL.